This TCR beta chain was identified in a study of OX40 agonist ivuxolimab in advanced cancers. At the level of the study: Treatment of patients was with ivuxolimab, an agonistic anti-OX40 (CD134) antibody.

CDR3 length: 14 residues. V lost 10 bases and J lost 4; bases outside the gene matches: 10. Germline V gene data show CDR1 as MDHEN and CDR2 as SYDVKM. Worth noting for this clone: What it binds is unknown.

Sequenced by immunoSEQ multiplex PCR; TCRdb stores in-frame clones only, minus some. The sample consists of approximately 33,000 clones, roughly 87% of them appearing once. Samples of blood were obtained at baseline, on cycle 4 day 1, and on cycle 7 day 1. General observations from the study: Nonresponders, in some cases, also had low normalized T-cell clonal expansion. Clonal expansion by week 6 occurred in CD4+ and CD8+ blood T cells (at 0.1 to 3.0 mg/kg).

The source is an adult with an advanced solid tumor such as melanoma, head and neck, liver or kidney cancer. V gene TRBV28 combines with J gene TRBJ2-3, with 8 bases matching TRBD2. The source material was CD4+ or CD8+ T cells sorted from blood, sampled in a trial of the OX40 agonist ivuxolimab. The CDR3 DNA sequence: TGTGCCACCACCGATAGCGGGACCCCAGATACGCAGTATTTT. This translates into CATTDSGTPDTQYF.